Presented here are 30 T cell receptor beta chains from one specimen sequenced in a study of Tregs in tolerant kidney transplant recipients. Mixed chimerism was transient after nonmyeloablative marrow transplants from related graft donors. Clones were sequenced by immunoSEQ multiplex PCR, and TCRdb holds only the in-frame ones, with some missing. This sample's clone table lists approximately 6,000 clones. The material sequenced was CD8+ T cells from blood (PBMCs), taken 12 months after the transplant. These receptors were collected from a human patient who received a combined kidney and bone marrow transplant. Part of the T cell pool may stem from the graft donor.

Concerning this clone: The read ends 3 residues shy of where the CDR3 ends; the end is completed using the germline J gene. This rearrangement joins TRBV19 to TRBJ2-7; 11 bases line up with TRBD2. V lost 3 bases to trimming and J lost 6 bases; unmatched junction nucleotides: 4. CDR1 LNHDA and CDR2 SQIVND come from the germline V gene (reference sequence). CDR3 length equals 14 residues. The sequenced part of the CDR3 DNA is TGTGCCAGTAGTATGACTAGCGGGACGGGCGAG. Translating gives CASSMTSGTGE. The full CDR3 reads CASSMTSGTGEQYF. Full variable domain (outside the CDR3, taken from reference TRBV19 and TRBJ2-7): DGGITQSPKYLFRKEGQNVTLSCEQNLNHDAMYWYRQDPGQGLRLIYYSQIVNDFQKGDIAEGYSVSREKKESFPLTVTSAQKNPTAFYLCASSMTSGTGEQYFGPGTRLTVT.

Regarding this clone: The CDR3 extends 3 residues past the end of the read, so its final part is completed from the germline J gene. The chain couples TRBV7-9 to TRBJ2-3; D ambiguous. CDR3 size: 14 residues. With 5 bases removed from V and 3 bases from J, the gap between germline ends came to 12 bases. Per the germline V gene, CDR1 is SEHNR and CDR2 is FQNEAQ (reference sequence). The CDR3 bases that were read are TGTGCCAGCAGCCCTAGTGGTCGAACAGATACG. This translates into CASSPSGRTDT. The whole CDR3 sequence reads CASSPSGRTDTQYF.

About this clone: The CDR3 end lies 3 residues beyond the end of the read and is filled in from the germline J gene. The rearrangement joins TRBV19 to TRBJ1-4, with D possibly matching TRBD1 (6 bases). The germline V gene encodes CDR1 LNHDA and CDR2 SQIVND (reference sequence). The CDR3 length is 14 residues. V lost 5 bases and J 3 bases, leaving 10 bases between the germline ends. Incomplete CDR3 DNA: TGTGCCAGTAGTGAGGACAGATCTAATGAAAAA. Its translation is CASSEDRSNEK. The CDR3 in its entirety is CASSEDRSNEKLFF.

Worth noting for this clone: The CDR3 is cut off 3 residues early in the read; its end comes from the germline J gene. This chain joins TRBV5-6 and TRBJ2-7; 8 nucleotides agree with TRBD1. This CDR3 is 12 amino acids long. V was pared by 5 bases and J by 6 bases, with 4 bases of the junction left unmatched. Germline V gene sequence: CDR1 SGHDT, CDR2 YYEEEE. The CDR3 DNA, read in part, is TGTGCCAGCAGACATACAGGGGGCGAG. Amino acid sequence: CASRHTGGE. From start to end, the CDR3 is CASRHTGGEQYF.

About this clone: The read ends 3 residues early relative to the CDR3; the germline J gene fills the gap. The chain combines TRBV7-9 with TRBJ2-7; D not resolved. CDR1 is SEHNR and CDR2 is FQNEAQ in the germline V gene (reference sequence). CDR3 size: 10 residues. Between the trimmed V and J ends, which lost 6 bases and 5 bases, there was a span of 5 bases. The sequenced CDR3 bases are TGTGCCAGCAGGGCGGACGAG. Protein product: CASRADE. The CDR3 reads in full as CASRADEQYF.

On this clone: The CDR3 end lies 3 residues beyond the end of the read and is filled in from the germline J gene. The chain joins TRBV7-2 to TRBJ2-7; 8 bases line up with TRBD1. CDR1 is SGHTA, CDR2 FQGNSA, per germline. J was trimmed by 3 bases and V by 3 bases; bases with no gene match: 4. The CDR3 covers 14 residues. CDR3 loop: CASSFDRGGYEQYF. The CDR3 bases that were read are TGTGCCAGCAGCTTCGACAGGGGAGGCTACGAG.

A word on this clone: The read ends 3 residues before the CDR3 terminus; that terminus is restored from the germline J gene. The J gene is TRBJ1-1, the V gene TRBV10-3, with D possibly TRBD1 on 5 matching bases. The CDR3 extends over 12 amino acids. Looked up from germline, CDR1 is ENHRY and CDR2 is SYGVKD. V was cut by 3 bases and J by 7 bases, with 9 bases left in between. The part of the CDR3 DNA that was read is TGTGCCATCAGTGACCAGGGACTTGAA. Amino acid sequence: CAISDQGLE. The full CDR3 reads CAISDQGLEAFF.

With regard to this clone: The read is 3 residues too short to cover the CDR3 end, so that end is filled in from the germline J gene. This chain links TRBV6-2 or TRBV6-3 with TRBJ2-7; possible D gene TRBD1, 6 bases. Trimming took 2 bases from V and 2 from J, leaving 13 bases between them. CDR1 and CDR2 from the germline V gene are MNHEY and SVGEGT. This CDR3 spans 15 amino acids. The part of the CDR3 DNA that was read is TGTGCCAGCAGTTACCAGGGGCGACTCCCCTACGAG. Translated, it gives CASSYQGRLPYE. The entire CDR3 is CASSYQGRLPYEQYF.

Regarding this clone: The read gets to within 3 residues of the CDR3 end, and the germline J gene fills in the rest. V is TRBV18 and J is TRBJ1-6; D may be TRBD1 (5 bases). The CDR3 sequence is 16 residues long. Germline CDR1 and CDR2: KGHSH and LQKENI. The V and J ends lost 1 base and 0 bases respectively, with 7 bases between them. The CDR3: CASSPQGSSYNSPLHF. CDR3 bases read: TGTGCCAGCTCACCACAGGGGAGCTCCTATAATTCACCC.

As for this clone: The read ends 3 residues before the CDR3 terminus; that terminus is restored from the germline J gene. The J gene is TRBJ1-1, the V gene TRBV5-6; TRBD1 might be the D (5 bases). CDR3 length: 14 amino acids. Germline loops: CDR1 SGHDT, CDR2 YYEEEE. V gave up 1 base and J gave up 4 bases, with 11 bases separating them. The CDR3 DNA, read in part, is TGTGCCAGCAGCTTGATGTGGGGGGGCACTGAA. Its protein is CASSLMWGGTE. The entire CDR3 protein is CASSLMWGGTEAFF.

For this clone: The CDR3 end is not reached by the read, which stops 3 residues before it; the germline J gene fills it in. The chain combines TRBV29-1 with TRBJ2-7; TRBD2 aligns across 10 bases. This CDR3 contains 14 residues. Germline CDR1 reads SQVTM; CDR2 reads ANQGSEA. The ends lost 2 bases at V and 2 bases at J; junction bases unmatched: 3. The CDR3: CSVELAGVPYEQYF. The sequenced CDR3 bases are TGCAGCGTTGAACTAGCGGGAGTACCCTACGAG.

As regards this clone: The read stops 3 residues short of the end of the CDR3; the missing end is completed from the germline J gene. The rearrangement links TRBV18 to TRBJ2-1; 8 bases fit TRBD2. The CDR3 is 20 residues long. Looked up from germline, CDR1 is KGHSH and CDR2 is LQKENI. Trimming removed 0 bases from V and 5 bases from J; junction bases left unmatched: 18. CDR3 DNA, as far as it was read: TGTGCCAGCTCACCACCGACCATAGCAACACTAGCGGAGATTCACAATGAG. Translating gives CASSPPTIATLAEIHNE. The full CDR3 is CASSPPTIATLAEIHNEQFF.

To note about this clone: The DNA ends 3 residues before the CDR3 does, and the rest of the CDR3 is filled in from the germline J gene. The V gene is TRBV19, the J gene TRBJ2-7; D perhaps matches TRBD2 (5 bases). Germline V gene sequence: CDR1 LNHDA, CDR2 SQIVND (reference sequence). There are 14 residues in the CDR3. The V and J ends lost 5 bases and 0 bases respectively, with 11 bases between them. The CDR3 is CASSPTGSSYEQYF. CDR3 DNA (partial): TGTGCCAGTAGTCCCACGGGGAGCTCCTACGAG.

Points on this clone: The read halts 3 residues ahead of the CDR3 end, with the missing end drawn from the germline J gene. The chain has TRBV6-2 or TRBV6-3 and TRBJ1-1; 10 bases line up with TRBD1. V lost 6 bases, J lost 5 bases, and 3 bases stayed unmatched. The CDR3 is 13 amino acids. Looked up from germline, CDR1 is MNHEY and CDR2 is SVGEGT. The part of the CDR3 DNA that was read is TGTGCCAGCAGGGGGACAGGGGAAACTGAA. It translates to CASRGTGETE. The CDR3, in full, reads CASRGTGETEAFF.

To note about this clone: From the germline J gene comes the end of the CDR3, since the read stops 3 residues before it. This chain connects TRBV7-2 to TRBJ1-4, with TRBD1 matching 8 bases. The CDR3 runs 15 residues. V lost 2 bases and J lost 8; bases outside the gene matches: 7. The germline V gene encodes CDR1 SGHTA and CDR2 FQGNSA. Partial CDR3 DNA: TGTGCCAGCAGCTTACTGACAGGGGATTTCGAAAAA. Amino acids: CASSLLTGDFEK. The entire CDR3 protein is CASSLLTGDFEKLFF. Drawing the rest from reference TRBV7-2 and TRBJ1-4, the complete variable domain is GAGVSQSPSNKVTEKGKDVELRCDPISGHTALYWYRQSLGQGLEFLIYFQGNSAPDKSGLPSDRFSAERTGGSVSTLTIQRTQQEDSAVYLCASSLLTGDFEKLFFGSGTQLSVL.

About this clone itself: The observed sequence ends 3 residues before the CDR3 terminus, with the missing tail filled in from the germline J gene. The V call is TRBV7-2, the J call TRBJ2-1, with TRBD2 identical over 10 bases. The length of the CDR3 is 14 residues. V lost 5 bases, J lost 6 bases, and 4 bases stayed unmatched. Germline-derived CDR1 and CDR2 are SGHTA and FQGNSA. The CDR3 here is CASSLGTSANEQFF. The covered CDR3 bases are TGTGCCAGCAGCCTTGGGACTAGCGCCAATGAG.

Remarks on this clone: Read coverage stops 3 residues before the CDR3 terminus; the germline J gene supplies the remainder. This sequence joins TRBV12-3 or TRBV12-4 and TRBJ2-2; D might be TRBD1 (7 bases). Trimming left V 6 bases short and J 0 bases short, with 11 bases between. The CDR3 is 15 amino acids. The covered CDR3 bases are TGTGCCAGCAGCGGCGGGACAGCGAACACCGGGGAG. Amino acid sequence: CASSGGTANTGE. The whole CDR3 region reads CASSGGTANTGELFF.

Worth noting for this clone: The read finishes 3 residues shy of the CDR3 end, and the germline J gene is used to complete it. The chain couples TRBV5-4 to TRBJ1-5, with D uncertain. The CDR3 consists of 12 residues. Per germline, CDR1 SGHNT and CDR2 YYREEE (reference sequence). V lost 1 base to trimming and J lost 7 bases, with 6 bases between them. The CDR3 bases that were read are TGTGCCAGCAGCTTGATAGGGCAGCCC. It yields the protein CASSLIGQP. The whole CDR3 reads CASSLIGQPQHF. The full variable domain, in which reference TRBV5-4 and TRBJ1-5 provide the parts outside the CDR3, is ETGVTQSPTHLIKTRGQQVTLRCSSQSGHNTVSWYQQALGQGPQFIFQYYREEENGRGNFPPRFSGLQFPNYSSELNVNALELDDSALYLCASSLIGQPQHFGDGTRLSIL.

About this clone itself: The missing CDR3 end, 3 residues past where the read stops, is filled in from the germline J gene. The genes are TRBV4-1 and TRBJ1-1, with a weak D call TRBD1 (6 bases). The CDR3 runs 11 residues. CDR1 and CDR2 (germline): MGHRA, YSYEKL. The chain's CDR3 is CASRTGTEAFF. CDR3 DNA, as far as it was read: TGCGCCAGCAGAACCGGGACAGAA.

Points on this clone: The CDR3 goes on 3 residues after the read ends, and that part is filled in from the germline J gene. The V and J genes are TRBV7-9 and TRBJ2-1; 7 bases are shared with TRBD1. Germline assignment: CDR1 SEHNR and CDR2 FQNEAQ (reference sequence). This CDR3 is 12 amino acids long. The V and J ends lost 8 bases and 5 bases, in that order; junction bases with no gene match: 3. The CDR3: CASDRENNEQFF. CDR3 DNA, as far as it was read: TGTGCCAGCGACAGGGAGAACAATGAG.

About this clone itself: The CDR3 goes on 3 residues after the read ends, and that part is filled in from the germline J gene. The chain has TRBV29-1 and TRBJ2-6, with unresolved D. The CDR3 extends over 14 amino acids. V shed 7 bases and J shed 0 bases, with 10 bases lying between them. Germline V gene data show CDR1 as SQVTM and CDR2 as ANQGSEA. The covered CDR3 bases are TGCAGCGCCCTGACGGGCTCTGGGGCCAACGTC. Residues: CSALTGSGANV. The full CDR3 protein is CSALTGSGANVLTF.

With respect to this clone: The read falls 3 residues short of the CDR3 end, and the missing part is taken from the germline J gene. V usage is TRBV5-6 and J usage is TRBJ1-6, with a weak D call TRBD1 (5 bases). The CDR3 has 15 residues. V shed 1 base and J shed 9 bases, with 14 bases lying between them. The germline V gene encodes CDR1 SGHDT and CDR2 YYEEEE. The sequenced CDR3 bases are TGTGCCAGCAGCTTGCTTTCTGGGGCGCGTTCACCC. The encoded protein is CASSLLSGARSP. The CDR3 as a whole reads CASSLLSGARSPLHF.

Comments on this clone: The read terminates 3 residues ahead of where the CDR3 ends, so the germline J gene completes it. The chain is built from TRBV5-1 and TRBJ2-1; 14 bases are shared with TRBD2. Per the germline V gene, CDR1 is SGHRS and CDR2 is YFSETQ. The V and J ends lost 6 bases and 4 bases, in that order; junction bases with no gene match: 9. CDR3 size: 17 residues. Incomplete CDR3 DNA: TGCGCCAGCAACCTCGGGACTAGCGGGAGTTATTACAATGAG. It encodes CASNLGTSGSYYNE. The whole CDR3 region reads CASNLGTSGSYYNEQFF.

The CDR3 sequence is CARGPPPGQTSYEQYF. CDR3 DNA, as far as it was read: TGCGCCAGAGGCCCCCCACCGGGACAAACCTCCTACGAG. J is TRBJ2-7 and V is TRBV5-1; the D gene is possibly TRBD1 (6 bases). The read terminates 3 residues before the CDR3 end, so the remaining end is supplied by the germline J gene. Trimming shortened V by 8 bases and J by 0 bases, and 21 bases separated the two germline ends. The CDR3 extends over 16 amino acids. CDR1 SGHRS and CDR2 YFSETQ come from the germline V gene. Full variable domain (rest looked up from reference TRBV5-1 and TRBJ2-7): KAGVTQTPRYLIKTRGQQVTLSCSPISGHRSVSWYQQTPGQGLQFLFEYFSETQRNKGNFPGRFSGRQFSNSRSEMNVSTLELGDSALYLCARGPPPGQTSYEQYFGPGTRLTVT.

For this clone: The observed sequence ends 3 residues before the CDR3 terminus, with the missing tail filled in from the germline J gene. This chain joins TRBV7-3 and TRBJ2-2; 7 bases line up with TRBD1. The CDR3 has 16 residues. CDR1 and CDR2 from the germline V gene are SGHTA and FQGTGA. The trim removed 5 bases at V and 0 bases at J, leaving 6 bases unmatched. CDR3 sequence: CASSETGTANTGELFF. CDR3 DNA (partial): TGTGCCAGCAGCGAAACCGGGACAGCGAACACCGGGGAG.

Remarks on this clone: The observed sequence ends 3 residues before the CDR3 terminus, with the missing tail filled in from the germline J gene. The chain employs TRBV5-1 and TRBJ2-2; D is perhaps TRBD1 (6 bases). The V gene's germline CDR1 is SGHRS and CDR2 YFSETQ. The CDR3 is 15 residues long. V dropped 2 bases and J dropped 2 bases, with 10 bases sitting between them. The sequenced CDR3 bases are TGCGCCAGCAGCTTAAGGACAGATAACACCGGGGAG. Protein sequence: CASSLRTDNTGE. The complete CDR3 sequence is CASSLRTDNTGELFF.

As concerns this clone: The read ends 3 residues shy of where the CDR3 ends; the end is completed using the germline J gene. The rearrangement links TRBV6-2 or TRBV6-3 to TRBJ1-1; 7 positions match TRBD1. This CDR3 region has 12 residues. In germline, CDR1 is MNHEY, CDR2 SVGEGT. CDR3 region: CASSRRDSKAFF. The sequenced CDR3 bases are TGTGCCAGCAGCCGTAGGGACAGTAAA.

Regarding this clone: At one of its ends the junction is not consistent with the germline gene, which may arise from a read error. Read data end 3 residues before the CDR3 end; the end is taken from the germline J gene. The chain employs TRBV4-2 and TRBJ1-3, with unresolved D. CDR3 length: 15 residues. CDR1 is LGHNA, CDR2 YNFKEQ, per germline. The CDR3 is CASSQDWNSGNTIYF. CDR3 DNA, as far as it was read: TGCGCCAGCAGCCAGGACTGGAACTCTGGAAACACC.

Notes on this clone: With the read ending 3 residues before the CDR3 end, the germline J gene is used to fill in that end. This rearrangement joins TRBV11-2 to TRBJ2-3, with D hard to call. From germline, CDR1 is SGHAT and CDR2 FQNNGV. CDR3 length: 14 residues. Trimming removed 4 bases at V and 5 bases at J, with 13 bases between. The chain's CDR3 is CASSSPWALDTQYF. The part of the CDR3 DNA that was read is TGTGCCAGCAGCTCCCCCTGGGCTTTAGATACG.

With respect to this clone: Read data end 3 residues before the CDR3 end; the end is taken from the germline J gene. The V call is TRBV30, the J call TRBJ2-6; possible D gene TRBD1, 5 bases. Trimming pared 3 bases from V and 3 bases from J, leaving 9 bases between. The CDR3 runs to 14 residues. Germline V gene sequence: CDR1 GTSNPN, CDR2 SVGIG (reference sequence). The CDR3 DNA, read in part, is TGTGCCTGGAGCCCAGGGTATGGGGCCAACGTC. As protein: CAWSPGYGANV. The whole CDR3 is CAWSPGYGANVLTF.